The 14 T cell receptor beta chains presented below share a single source sample, sequenced in a study of cytomegalovirus exposure and HLA in healthy donors. PCR amplification relied on 60 Vbeta primers (plus 13 Jbeta primers). Assay used: immunoSEQ multiplex PCR; TCRdb lists only in-frame clones, some missing. The table has some 150,000 clones, roughly 80% seen once. Sequencing was performed on PBMCs. These receptors all stem from a man aged 45-65 years in good health and CMV-seropositive.

This clone occurred once. The chain has TRBV7-2 and TRBJ2-3, with 10 bases lining up with TRBD2. CDR3 length: 18 residues. The germline CDR1 and CDR2 sequences are SGHTA and FQGNSA. V shed 5 bases and J 3 bases; nucleotides not matched to a gene: 14. Written as DNA, the CDR3 is TGTGCCAGCAGCGGCAGCCTCCGGAGCGGGGGGGCGACAGATACGCAGTATTTT. Residues: CASSGSLRSGGATDTQYF. Looking up the rest from reference TRBV7-2 and TRBJ2-3 gives the full variable domain: GAGVSQSPSNKVTEKGKDVELRCDPISGHTALYWYRQSLGQGLEFLIYFQGNSAPDKSGLPSDRFSAERTGGSVSTLTIQRTQQEDSAVYLCASSGSLRSGGATDTQYFGPGTRLTVL.

This clone was seen just once. The rearrangement joins TRBV18 to TRBJ2-5, with D perhaps matching TRBD2 (5 bases). Trimming cost V 4 bases and J 2 bases, with 17 bases left between them. This CDR3 has 16 residues. Germline V gene lookup returns CDR1 KGHSH and CDR2 LQKENI. In nucleotides, the CDR3 is TGTGCCAGCTCACTAGGGATAATGAGGGAGCAAGAGACCCAGTACTTC. This gives the protein CASSLGIMREQETQYF.

The chain couples TRBV4-3 to TRBJ1-6; D call uncertain. Trimming took off 0 bases at V and 10 bases at J, with 16 bases between the two ends. CDR3 size: 16 residues. The germline CDR1 and CDR2 sequences are LGHNA and YSLEER. For the CDR3, the DNA is TGCGCCAGCAGCCAAGATAGGCCCGGGGAGGGCTCACCCCTCCACTTT. Its protein product is CASSQDRPGEGSPLHF.

CDR3 nucleotide sequence: TGTGCCAGCTCACCACCGGGACTCAATTTCACAGATACGCAGTATTTT. Translating gives CASSPPGLNFTDTQYF. This chain joins TRBV18 and TRBJ2-3; D possibly corresponds to TRBD2 (6 bases). Germline V lookup: CDR1 KGHSH, CDR2 LQKENI. The V gene lost 0 bases and the J gene lost 2 bases, with 12 bases spanning the gap. The CDR3 has 16 residues.

V usage is TRBV19 and J usage is TRBJ2-2, with 10 bases that match TRBD1. This CDR3 is 15 amino acids long. V lost 5 bases to trimming and J lost 7 bases; unmatched junction nucleotides: 7. Germline V gene sequence: CDR1 LNHDA, CDR2 SQIVND (reference sequence). CDR3 sequence: CASSPGTGVVGELFF. CDR3 nucleotides: TGTGCCAGTAGTCCAGGGACAGGGGTAGTCGGGGAGCTGTTTTTT.

To note about this clone: The sample carries other DNA sequences with the same CDR3. The CDR3 region is CASQNTGELFF. In DNA form, the CDR3 reads TGTGCCTCCCAAAACACCGGGGAGCTGTTTTTT. V usage is TRBV30 and J usage is TRBJ2-2, with D unclear. V shed 7 bases and J shed 2 bases, with 5 bases lying between them. This CDR3 is built from 11 residues. Germline V lookup: CDR1 GTSNPN, CDR2 SVGIG (reference sequence). Using reference TRBV30 and TRBJ2-2 for the parts outside the CDR3, the full variable domain is SQTIHQWPATLVQPVGSPLSLECTVEGTSNPNLYWYRQAAGRGLQLLFYSVGIGQISSEVPQNLSASRPQDRQFILSSKKLLLSDSGFYLCASQNTGELFFGEGSRLTVL.

J is TRBJ1-1 and V is TRBV7-9, with D possibly matching TRBD1 (6 bases). CDR3 length: 13 residues. The V and J ends lost 3 bases and 5 bases respectively, with 10 bases between them. The germline gives CDR1 SEHNR, CDR2 FQNEAQ (reference sequence). DNA of the CDR3: TGTGCCAGCAGCTTGGGGGCGCGAACTGAAGCTTTCTTT. It codes for CASSLGARTEAFF.

By frequency in the sample, this clone is medium-sized. The chain carries TRBV7-3 and TRBJ1-1; possibly TRBD1 for D (6 bases). CDR3 length: 15 residues. Germline V gives CDR1 SGHTA, CDR2 FQGTGA. The V end was cut by 5 bases, the J end by 1 base, with 14 bases between. CDR3 DNA: TGTGCCAGCAGCGCTCACCAGGGGAGGAACACTGAAGCTTTCTTT. Translation: CASSAHQGRNTEAFF.

This clone has more than one count but fewer than ten. The V gene is TRBV9, the J gene TRBJ1-2; D remains unclear. CDR3 length equals 14 residues. Per germline, CDR1 SGDLS and CDR2 YYNGEE. V gave up 0 bases and J gave up 4 bases, with 10 bases separating them. CDR3 sequence reads: CASSVEWASYGYTF. The CDR3 bases are TGTGCCAGCAGCGTAGAGTGGGCCAGCTATGGCTACACCTTC.

This chain joins TRBV19 and TRBJ1-2; D remains ambiguous. The ends were cut back, 5 bases at V and 3 bases at J, with 7 bases in the middle. The CDR3 contains 12 residues. Germline CDR1 and CDR2: LNHDA and SQIVND (reference sequence). The CDR3 loop is CASSLAYYGYTF. Here the CDR3 DNA reads TGTGCCAGTAGTTTAGCTTACTATGGCTACACCTTC.

The CDR3 reads CASSQDGGGGGEQYF. CDR3 DNA: TGCGCCAGCAGCCAAGATGGGGGCGGGGGGGGAGAGCAGTACTTC. The V gene is TRBV4-1, the J gene TRBJ2-7, with 9 nucleotides matching TRBD2. The J segment lost 7 bases and the V segment lost 0 bases, leaving 7 bases of the junction unmatched. Germline V CDR1 and CDR2: MGHRA, YSYEKL. The CDR3 consists of 15 residues.

The genes are TRBV6-5 and TRBJ1-2; D is unclear. CDR3 length equals 15 residues. The V end lost 0 bases, the J end lost 4 bases, and 12 bases lay between the germline ends. Germline CDR1 reads MNHEY; CDR2 reads SVGAGI. This chain's CDR3 is CASSYSTGAGYGYTF. Written as DNA, the CDR3 is TGTGCCAGCAGTTACTCGACTGGCGCTGGCTATGGCTACACCTTC.

This clone was seen more than once but under ten times. This rearrangement joins TRBV28 to TRBJ2-1; 7 bases are shared with TRBD2. CDR1 is MDHEN and CDR2 is SYDVKM in the germline V gene. The CDR3 loop spans 12 amino acids. V lost 7 bases, J lost 8 bases, and 5 bases stayed unmatched. CDR3 sequence: CASNNRGDEQFF. For the CDR3, the DNA is TGTGCCAGCAATAACCGGGGGGATGAGCAGTTCTTC.

The chain is built from TRBV5-1 and TRBJ1-3, with TRBD1 matching over 8 bases. V trimming: 0 bases; J trimming: 7 bases; junction bases outside the gene matches: 3. The CDR3 runs to 14 residues. The V gene's germline CDR1 is SGHRS and CDR2 YFSETQ. The CDR3 loop reads CASSLAGGQNTIYF. The CDR3 DNA reads TGCGCCAGCAGCTTGGCAGGGGGCCAGAACACCATATATTTT.